The 30 T cell receptor beta chains listed next were all sequenced from one sample in a study of response to subunit inactivated influenza vaccine. A single record per CDR3 protein comes from TCRdb applying MiXCR to the RT-PCR reads. The table records 450,000 to 600,000 distinct CDR3 sequences, 7.5% to 8.5% of them present only once. The material was PBMCs from blood, obtained around 2 years after vaccination. The receptors originated from a man aged 50-75 years who received an inactivated influenza vaccine.

This sequence joins TRBV7-6 and TRBJ2-5, with a possible D match to TRBD2 (5 bases). Trimming removed 4 bases from V and 4 bases from J, with 10 bases in between. This CDR3 spans 13 amino acids. In germline, CDR1 is SGHVS, CDR2 FNYEAQ. This CDR3 reads CASSSGWGETQYF. The CDR3 DNA sequence: TGTGCCAGCAGCTCGGGGTGGGGAGAGACCCAGTACTTC.

This clonotype has a count of ten or more. The rearrangement joins TRBV29-1 to TRBJ1-2; D not resolved. The V end was cut by 4 bases, the J end by 7 bases, with 13 bases between. The CDR3 sequence is 12 residues long. CDR1 is SQVTM, CDR2 ANQGSEA, per germline. CDR3 sequence (DNA): TGCAGCGTTGGTACGGTTAGACCTGGCTACACCTTC. Its translation is CSVGTVRPGYTF.

This clonotype was counted between two and nine times. V and J are TRBV19 and TRBJ2-3; D call uncertain. The V and J ends lost 6 bases and 2 bases respectively, with 24 bases between them. The V gene's germline CDR1 is LNHDA and CDR2 SQIVND (reference sequence). There are 18 residues in the CDR3. CDR3 amino acids: CASSPDHFRPEYTDTQYF. As DNA, the CDR3 is TGTGCCAGTAGCCCGGACCATTTTAGACCCGAGTACACAGATACGCAGTATTTT.

This clonotype was found a few times. The chain is built from TRBV4-3 and TRBJ1-3, with TRBD1 as a possible D gene (6 bases). Trimming shortened V by 0 bases and J by 8 bases, and 14 bases separated the two germline ends. The CDR3 loop spans 15 amino acids. From germline, CDR1 is LGHNA and CDR2 YSLEER. CDR3 amino acids: CASSQESGAGDTIYF. The DNA for the CDR3 is TGCGCCAGCAGCCAAGAATCGGGGGCGGGAGACACCATATATTTT.

This clonotype was seen a few times. This chain uses TRBV12-3 or TRBV12-4 with TRBJ1-5; D remains ambiguous. The CDR3 is 12 amino acids. Trimming pared 5 bases from V and 6 bases from J, leaving 8 bases between. DNA for the CDR3: TGTGCCAGCAGTCCCCACCGTCAGCCCCAGCATTTT. Translating it yields CASSPHRQPQHF.

This clonotype was picked up many times. This chain uses TRBV5-1 with TRBJ2-7, with D hard to call. This CDR3 contains 11 residues. V lost 0 bases and J 7 bases, leaving 5 bases between the germline ends. CDR1 SGHRS and CDR2 YFSETQ come from the germline V gene. CDR3 coding DNA: TGCGCCAGCAGCTTGGACCAGGAGCAGTACTTC. It translates to CASSLDQEQYF. Full variable domain (rest looked up from reference TRBV5-1 and TRBJ2-7): KAGVTQTPRYLIKTRGQQVTLSCSPISGHRSVSWYQQTPGQGLQFLFEYFSETQRNKGNFPGRFSGRQFSNSRSEMNVSTLELGDSALYLCASSLDQEQYFGPGTRLTVT.

The chain is built from TRBV4-1 and TRBJ1-2, with D possibly matching TRBD1 (5 bases). With 0 bases removed from V and 5 bases from J, the gap between germline ends came to 28 bases. This CDR3 comprises 20 residues. CDR1 and CDR2 (germline): MGHRA, YSYEKL. CDR3 residues: CASSQEFKVGESGKTYGYTF. The CDR3 coding sequence is TGCGCCAGCAGCCAAGAATTCAAGGTTGGTGAGTCAGGGAAGACGTATGGCTACACCTTC.

This rearrangement joins TRBV5-4 to TRBJ2-2; a weak D match, TRBD1 (6 bases). V dropped 3 bases and J dropped 6 bases, with 15 bases sitting between them. Germline assignment: CDR1 SGHNT and CDR2 YYREEE (reference sequence). The CDR3 has 15 amino acids. CDR3 bases: TGTGCCAGCAGCTCGGACAGTGGCTTGGCCGGGGAGCTGTTTTTT. Its protein product is CASSSDSGLAGELFF.

The CDR3 DNA reads as TGTGCCATCAGTGACTACGGACAGGGAAATCAGCCCCAGCATTTT. Protein sequence: CAISDYGQGNQPQHF. This chain joins TRBV10-3 and TRBJ1-5; TRBD1 matches 8 bases. The CDR3 extends over 15 amino acids. With V trimmed by 3 bases and J by 4 bases, 5 bases remained unmatched. Germline CDR1 ENHRY, CDR2 SYGVKD.

This clonotype has ten or more counts. V gene TRBV3-1 combines with J gene TRBJ2-3; 7 bases are a match to TRBD2. The V and J ends lost 8 bases and 8 bases, in that order; junction bases with no gene match: 13. The germline CDR1 and CDR2 sequences are LGHDT and YNNKEL (reference sequence). There are 14 residues in the CDR3. The CDR3 DNA sequence: TGTGCCAGCTGTCAGACTAGCTCGGGGGGTACGCAGTATTTT. Protein product: CASCQTSSGGTQYF.

V usage is TRBV7-8 and J usage is TRBJ2-1; maybe TRBD2 (6 bases). V was pared by 5 bases and J by 8 bases, with 19 bases between. In germline, CDR1 is SGHVS, CDR2 FQNEAQ. The CDR3 is 15 amino acids. The CDR3: CASSPRDFPRDEQFF. The CDR3 nucleotides are TGTGCCAGCAGCCCTCGGGACTTCCCCAGGGATGAGCAGTTCTTC.

The DNA for the CDR3 is TGTGCCAGCAGCGCCTCGGGGGGGAAAGATACGCAGTATTTT. It specifies CASSASGGKDTQYF. The chain recombines TRBV7-9 with TRBJ2-3, with 8 bases that match TRBD2. V shed 5 bases, J shed 5 bases, and the junction held 6 bases outside the gene matches. The length of the CDR3 is 14 residues. The germline V gene has CDR1 SEHNR and CDR2 FQNEAQ (reference sequence).

This clonotype appeared many times. V usage is TRBV20-1 and J usage is TRBJ2-5, with D maybe TRBD2 (6 bases). Trimming took off 5 bases at V and 1 base at J, with 20 bases between the two ends. The CDR3 has 16 residues. Per the germline V gene, CDR1 is DFQATT and CDR2 is SNEGSKA (reference sequence). The CDR3 sequence: CSALLAAHTLQETQYF. In DNA, the CDR3 is TGCAGTGCTCTTTTAGCGGCGCATACTCTCCAAGAGACCCAGTACTTC.

Only a few counts were recorded for this clonotype. The CDR3 DNA reads as TGTGCCAGCAGCTTAGCGGCGGGCGGGTTGGTCGTGGACTCACCCCTCCACTTT. Amino acid sequence: CASSLAAGGLVVDSPLHF. This chain joins TRBV7-2 and TRBJ1-6; D ambiguous. Deletions cut 0 bases from V and 10 bases from J, with 22 bases between. The CDR3 is 18 amino acids. Germline-derived CDR1 and CDR2 are SGHTA and FQGNSA.

The chain joins TRBV20-1 to TRBJ2-7; perhaps TRBD1 as D (6 bases). Trimming cost V 7 bases and J 3 bases, with 13 bases left between them. The germline gives CDR1 DFQATT, CDR2 SNEGSKA (reference sequence). This CDR3 region has 12 residues. CDR3 sequence: CSGGQGFYEQYF. The CDR3 nucleotides read TGCAGTGGGGGGCAAGGTTTCTACGAGCAGTACTTC.

There are many counts of this clonotype. This sequence joins TRBV7-9 and TRBJ1-1; no clear D gene. Trimming pared 9 bases from V and 4 bases from J, leaving 9 bases between. The CDR3 covers 11 residues. Germline values: CDR1 SEHNR, CDR2 FQNEAQ (reference sequence). The CDR3 DNA reads TGTGCCAGTAACTGGGGCACTGAAGCTTTCTTT. It codes for CASNWGTEAFF. Complete variable domain (other parts from reference TRBV7-9 and TRBJ1-1): DTGVSQNPRHKITKRGQNVTFRCDPISEHNRLYWYRQTLGQGPEFLTYFQNEAQLEKSRLLSDRFSAERPKGSFSTLEIQRTEQGDSAMYLCASNWGTEAFFGQGTRLTVV.

The gene calls are TRBV7-2 and TRBJ2-4; D remains unclear. V dropped 0 bases and J dropped 5 bases, with 14 bases sitting between them. Germline CDR1 SGHTA, CDR2 FQGNSA. The CDR3 is 16 residues long. The CDR3, as DNA: TGTGCCAGCAGCTTAGCGTGGGCGGAATGGGAAAACATTCAGTACTTC. The encoded protein is CASSLAWAEWENIQYF.

This clonotype occurred many times. This chain links TRBV6-1 with TRBJ1-1, with D tentatively TRBD1 (6 bases). The length of the CDR3 is 14 residues. Deletions cut 2 bases from V and 1 base from J, with 8 bases between. Per the germline V gene, CDR1 is MNHNS and CDR2 is SASEGT. The CDR3 region is CASSEMTGNTEAFF. Written as DNA, the CDR3 is TGTGCCAGCAGTGAAATGACAGGGAACACTGAAGCTTTCTTT.

This clonotype was recorded at least ten times. CDR3 in amino acids: CASSFTGLNEQYF. In DNA, the CDR3 is TGTGCCAGCAGTTTCACCGGACTAAACGAGCAGTACTTC. This sequence joins TRBV28 and TRBJ2-7; maybe TRBD2 (6 bases). Trimming removed 3 bases from V and 5 bases from J, with 11 bases in between. Germline CDR1 MDHEN, CDR2 SYDVKM. The CDR3 runs 13 residues.

This clonotype occurred many times. The V gene is TRBV4-3, the J gene TRBJ2-2; 8 nucleotides agree with TRBD1. The CDR3 runs 17 residues. V dropped 3 bases and J dropped 4; count of bases not matched to a gene: 10. The germline gives CDR1 LGHNA, CDR2 YSLEER. The CDR3 here is CASSQEGQGFVTGELFF. CDR3 sequence (DNA): TGCGCCAGCAGCCAGGAAGGACAGGGATTCGTCACCGGGGAGCTGTTTTTT.

The rearrangement joins TRBV20-1 to TRBJ1-2; TRBD1 might be the D (6 bases). The V gene lost 4 bases and the J gene lost 2 bases, with 14 bases spanning the gap. There are 14 residues in the CDR3. Germline lookup yields CDR1 DFQATT and CDR2 SNEGSKA (reference sequence). CDR3 nucleotide sequence: TGCAGTGCTACTCCCCCCAGGGGCAACTATGGCTACACCTTC. The encoded protein is CSATPPRGNYGYTF.

In this sample, this clonotype turned up once. The rearrangement joins TRBV5-1 to TRBJ2-7, with TRBD1 matching over 8 bases. Losses at the gene ends were 3 bases for V and 6 bases for J; bases not matched to a gene: 5. From germline, CDR1 is SGHRS and CDR2 YFSETQ. The CDR3 extends over 13 amino acids. As DNA, the CDR3 is TGCGCCAGCAGCTGGACAGGGTTGAGCGAGCAGTACTTC. It encodes CASSWTGLSEQYF.

The V and J genes are TRBV4-1 and TRBJ2-5, with 8 positions matching TRBD2. This CDR3 contains 16 residues. V lost 4 bases and J lost 5; bases outside the gene matches: 12. CDR1 and CDR2 from the germline V gene are MGHRA and YSYEKL. CDR3 DNA: TGCGCCAGCAGCCGAGAACTAGCGGCCCTCCCCGAGACCCAGTACTTC. Its protein is CASSRELAALPETQYF.

As DNA, the CDR3 is TGCGCCAGCAGCCGGGAGGGAGGCACCGGGGAGCTGTTTTTT. This encodes CASSREGGTGELFF. The gene calls are TRBV4-3 and TRBJ2-2, with 7 bases that match TRBD2. The J segment lost 4 bases and the V segment lost 4 bases, leaving 3 bases of the junction unmatched. Germline CDR1 LGHNA, CDR2 YSLEER. The CDR3 is made up of 14 amino acids.

Many counts were recorded for this clonotype. The CDR3, as DNA: TGTGCCAGCAGCCGCCGGGACCAAAACACTGAAGCTTTCTTT. Protein product: CASSRRDQNTEAFF. The V and J genes are TRBV12-3 or TRBV12-4 and TRBJ1-1, with D possibly being TRBD1 (5 bases). The CDR3 spans 14 residues. The V end lost 6 bases, the J end lost 2 bases, and 13 bases lay between the germline ends.

This clonotype was picked up a small number of times. The chain has TRBV6-6 and TRBJ2-1; 9 bases agree with TRBD2. The CDR3 is 13 residues long. The V gene's germline CDR1 is MNHNY and CDR2 SVGAGI (reference sequence). V lost 7 bases and J lost 9; bases outside the gene matches: 7. CDR3 region: CASKRREGPEQFF. In DNA, the CDR3 is TGTGCCAGCAAGAGGCGGGAGGGTCCTGAGCAGTTCTTC.

The genes are TRBV7-9 and TRBJ2-4, with no clear D. The CDR3 covers 16 residues. Germline assignment: CDR1 SEHNR and CDR2 FQNEAQ (reference sequence). V lost 1 base and J 0 bases, leaving 10 bases between the germline ends. This CDR3 is CASSLGHLLAKNIQYF. The CDR3 DNA reads TGTGCCAGCAGCTTAGGACACCTGTTAGCCAAAAACATTCAGTACTTC.

The sample holds many counts of this clonotype. This chain links TRBV3-1 with TRBJ2-1, with TRBD2 matching over 10 bases. CDR3 length: 16 residues. Germline CDR1 LGHDT, CDR2 YNNKEL (reference sequence). V lost 6 bases, J lost 5 bases, and 10 bases stayed unmatched. In nucleotides, the CDR3 is TGTGCCAGCAGGCTTGCCGGGACTAGCGACGACAATGAGCAGTTCTTC. Translating gives CASRLAGTSDDNEQFF.

This clonotype has only a few counts. The genes are TRBV2 and TRBJ2-2, with 8 positions matching TRBD1. Germline V gives CDR1 SNHLY, CDR2 FYNNEI. CDR3 length equals 15 residues. J gave up 6 bases and V 3 bases, and 6 bases lay outside the gene matches. The CDR3 sequence is CASSDTDRAPGELFF. The CDR3 DNA sequence: TGTGCCAGCAGTGATACGGACAGGGCTCCCGGGGAGCTGTTTTTT.

V usage is TRBV7-2 and J usage is TRBJ1-1; tentatively, D is TRBD1 (6 bases). The CDR3 extends over 15 amino acids. Trimming cost V 3 bases and J 1 base, with 12 bases left between them. From germline, CDR1 is SGHTA and CDR2 FQGNSA. CDR3: CASSFGLGANTEAFF. The CDR3 DNA follows: TGTGCCAGCAGCTTCGGACTGGGGGCGAACACTGAAGCTTTCTTT.